One sample yielded the 23 T cell receptor beta chains listed below, sequenced in a study of T cells in Graves' hyperthyroidism and ophthalmopathy. Using RNA transcripts as the source, TCR beta CDR3 regions were amplified. The HTBI primer set was used in a first-round RT-PCR of the TCR CDR3. Each CDR3 protein is one row after TCRdb ran MiXCR on the multiplex PCR reads. Of some 490,000 distinct CDR3 sequences listed, 22% are singletons. Sequences were obtained from blood. These receptors all stem from a woman between 65 and 79 years old with Graves' ophthalmopathy.

This clonotype was counted between two and nine times. CDR3 region: CASSIRTGRYEQYF. The CDR3 DNA sequence: TGCGCCAGCAGCATACGGACAGGGCGCTACGAGCAGTACTTC. The rearrangement joins TRBV5-1 to TRBJ2-7; the match to TRBD1 covers 8 bases. Germline lookup yields CDR1 SGHRS and CDR2 YFSETQ. The CDR3 covers 14 residues. V shed 4 bases and J 3 bases; nucleotides not matched to a gene: 6.

There are a few counts of this clonotype. The V call is TRBV5-6, the J call TRBJ1-1; D is ambiguous. The germline V and J ends were trimmed by 1 base and 1 base, with 11 bases remaining between them. The germline V gene has CDR1 SGHDT and CDR2 YYEEEE. CDR3 length: 15 amino acids. In DNA form, the CDR3 reads TGTGCCAGCAGCTTGACGGGATCGAGGAACACTGAAGCTTTCTTT. It yields the protein CASSLTGSRNTEAFF.

The CDR3 reads CASSIFPGSYEQYF. As DNA, the CDR3 is TGTGCCAGTAGTATCTTCCCAGGATCCTACGAGCAGTACTTC. The chain has TRBV19 and TRBJ2-7; D is ambiguous. The CDR3 is made up of 14 amino acids. The V gene lost 3 bases and the J gene lost 1 base, with 10 bases spanning the gap. CDR1 and CDR2 from the germline V gene are LNHDA and SQIVND (reference sequence).

This chain joins TRBV4-2 and TRBJ1-5; 7 positions agree with TRBD1. The CDR3 runs to 14 residues. Per germline, CDR1 LGHNA and CDR2 YNFKEQ. The J segment lost 5 bases and the V segment lost 2 bases, leaving 3 bases of the junction unmatched. The CDR3 here is CASSQTGDYQPQHF. The DNA for the CDR3 is TGTGCCAGCAGCCAAACAGGGGATTATCAGCCCCAGCATTTT.

V gene TRBV20-1 combines with J gene TRBJ1-2, with a weak D call TRBD1 (6 bases). The CDR3 sequence is 13 residues long. The V end was cut by 6 bases, the J end by 2 bases, with 13 bases between. The germline V gene has CDR1 DFQATT and CDR2 SNEGSKA (reference sequence). The CDR3 DNA reads as TGCAGTGCAGGAGCAGGGGAGAACTATGGCTACACCTTC. Translation gives CSAGAGENYGYTF.

This clonotype was seen ten or more times. The rearrangement joins TRBV27 to TRBJ2-2, with 8 positions matching TRBD1. CDR1 is MNHEY and CDR2 is SMNVEV in the germline V gene (reference sequence). The V segment lost 5 bases and the J segment 4 bases; nucleotides outside the gene matches: 9. The CDR3 has 16 amino acids. The CDR3 loop is CASSTLPGQATGELFF. The CDR3 DNA is TGTGCCAGCAGTACCCTACCGGGACAGGCCACCGGGGAGCTGTTTTTT.

The chain combines TRBV5-6 with TRBJ2-7; D may be TRBD2 (6 bases). Germline CDR1 is SGHDT and CDR2 is YYEEEE. Trimming took 3 bases from V and 2 from J, leaving 9 bases between them. CDR3 length equals 13 residues. The CDR3 DNA reads TGTGCCAGCAGCTGGGGGGACCCCTACGAGCAGTACTTC. Its protein product is CASSWGDPYEQYF.

The gene calls are TRBV6-2 or TRBV6-3 and TRBJ1-2; D unresolved. V lost 6 bases and J lost 0, with 11 bases in between. Germline values: CDR1 MNHEY, CDR2 SVGEGT. The length of the CDR3 is 14 residues. The CDR3 nucleotides are TGTGCCAGCAGCGAGGGCGTAGCTAACTATGGCTACACCTTC. Translating it yields CASSEGVANYGYTF.

The sample holds a few counts of this clonotype. V and J are TRBV6-1 and TRBJ2-1, with D possibly matching TRBD2 (6 bases). The CDR3 has 16 amino acids. In germline, CDR1 is MNHNS, CDR2 SASEGT. The V end was cut by 6 bases, the J end by 5 bases, with 20 bases between. The CDR3 is CASSPLGSGRDNEQFF. The CDR3 DNA is TGTGCCAGCAGCCCCCTAGGAAGCGGGCGAGACAATGAGCAGTTCTTC.

The table lists this clonotype with a few counts. The rearrangement links TRBV11-2 to TRBJ2-7; 9 bases fit TRBD1. CDR1 is SGHAT and CDR2 is FQNNGV in the germline V gene. The CDR3 covers 16 residues. V was clipped by 1 base and J by 1 base; unmatched bases: 5. In DNA form, the CDR3 reads TGTGCCAGCAGCTTAGCACAGGGGGCCTTTTCCTACGAGCAGTACTTC. Protein product: CASSLAQGAFSYEQYF.

The chain uses TRBV6-4 and TRBJ2-7; 10 bases are a match to TRBD1. CDR3 size: 15 residues. CDR1 and CDR2 from the germline V gene are MRHNA and SNTAGT. V lost 7 bases, J lost 7 bases, and 13 bases stayed unmatched. CDR3 DNA sequence: TGTGCCAGCAAATACACTGGGACAGGGGCAAGGGAGCAGTACTTC. This sequence encodes CASKYTGTGAREQYF.

This chain uses TRBV11-2 with TRBJ2-7, with 8 bases that match TRBD1. Germline trimming cut 5 bases from V and 0 bases from J; bases unmatched to any gene: 6. This CDR3 is built from 15 residues. Germline V gives CDR1 SGHAT, CDR2 FQNNGV. This chain's CDR3 is CASSTHRGSSYEQYF. DNA for the CDR3: TGTGCCAGCAGCACCCACAGGGGGAGCTCCTACGAGCAGTACTTC.

This clonotype was seen a handful of times. J is TRBJ2-7 and V is TRBV30; no clear D gene. V lost 6 bases to trimming and J lost 0 bases, with 15 bases between them. The CDR3 spans 14 residues. Germline V gene lookup returns CDR1 GTSNPN and CDR2 SVGIG (reference sequence). CDR3 coding DNA: TGTGCCTGCCACCCCGGGCCCTACTCCTACGAGCAGTACTTC. Translating it yields CACHPGPYSYEQYF.

This clonotype was seen repeatedly, ten times or more. CDR3 sequence: CASSLFGRVNTGELFF. The CDR3 DNA sequence: TGTGCCAGCAGTTTATTCGGGAGGGTGAACACCGGGGAGCTGTTTTTT. V is TRBV27 and J is TRBJ2-2; 8 positions match TRBD2. The CDR3 loop spans 16 amino acids. The J segment lost 1 base and the V segment lost 1 base, leaving 2 bases of the junction unmatched. Germline V gene lookup returns CDR1 MNHEY and CDR2 SMNVEV (reference sequence).

The V call is TRBV18, the J call TRBJ1-5; TRBD1 is a possible D gene (5 bases). Between the trimmed V and J ends, which lost 1 base and 3 bases, there was a span of 10 bases. Germline loops: CDR1 KGHSH, CDR2 LQKENI. This CDR3 is built from 15 residues. CDR3 amino acids: CASSPQGRLNQPQHF. The CDR3 region has the DNA TGTGCCAGCTCACCACAGGGACGGCTCAATCAGCCCCAGCATTTT.

J is TRBJ1-1 and V is TRBV19, with D uncertain. The germline CDR1 and CDR2 sequences are LNHDA and SQIVND (reference sequence). The V gene lost 5 bases and the J gene lost 0 bases, with 10 bases spanning the gap. The CDR3 has 14 residues. The chain's CDR3 is CASSAFTVNTEAFF. CDR3 nucleotide sequence: TGTGCCAGTAGTGCATTCACAGTGAACACTGAAGCTTTCTTT.

This clonotype was seen a few times. The CDR3: CASARYNEQFF. CDR3 nucleotide sequence: TGTGCCTCCGCCCGATACAATGAGCAGTTCTTC. The chain links TRBV6-1 to TRBJ2-1; D unclear. V was clipped by 11 bases and J by 4 bases, with 9 bases between them. From germline, CDR1 is MNHNS and CDR2 SASEGT. CDR3 size: 11 residues.

This clonotype was counted a few times. This chain joins TRBV6-2 or TRBV6-3 and TRBJ2-1, with TRBD2 matching 11 bases. From germline, CDR1 is MNHEY and CDR2 SVGEGT. This CDR3 region has 17 residues. With 2 bases clipped from V and 7 bases from J, the junction kept 10 bases outside the gene matches. CDR3 in DNA: TGTGCCAGCAGTTACGGGTCTAGCGGGAGGCGTCTGAATGAGCAGTTCTTC. Protein sequence: CASSYGSSGRRLNEQFF.

In its sample, this clonotype was seen a few times. DNA of the CDR3: TGTGCCAGCAGCTTAGTGCCAGTTTACAATGAGCAGTTCTTC. Translated: CASSLVPVYNEQFF. This sequence joins TRBV11-2 and TRBJ2-1; D is undetermined. This CDR3 contains 14 residues. Trimming removed 1 base at V and 4 bases at J, with 8 bases between. Germline V lookup: CDR1 SGHAT, CDR2 FQNNGV.

This clonotype was seen more than once but under ten times. This sequence joins TRBV12-3 or TRBV12-4 and TRBJ2-7; D possibly corresponds to TRBD1 (6 bases). The CDR3 totals 11 residues. Trimming pared 8 bases from V and 2 bases from J, leaving 7 bases between. CDR3 nucleotide sequence: TGTGCCAGCGGGACACCCTACGAGCAGTACTTC. It yields the protein CASGTPYEQYF.

The CDR3 protein is CSASGTGAPSEQFF. The CDR3 nucleotides read TGCAGTGCTTCCGGGACAGGGGCGCCCAGTGAGCAGTTCTTC. The chain has TRBV20-1 and TRBJ2-1; 10 bases agree with TRBD1. After removal of 5 bases from V and 9 bases from J, the junction contained 10 bases not matched to a gene. In germline, CDR1 is DFQATT, CDR2 SNEGSKA (reference sequence). The CDR3 has 14 residues.

In this sample, this clonotype turned up a few times. This chain connects TRBV7-3 to TRBJ1-2; no definite D call. Germline V gives CDR1 SGHTA, CDR2 FQGTGA. The CDR3 consists of 15 residues. Trimming took 1 base from V and 3 from J, leaving 12 bases between them. The CDR3 region is CASSLNPGQDYGYTF. The CDR3 bases are TGTGCCAGCAGCTTAAACCCGGGCCAGGACTATGGCTACACCTTC.

The chain carries TRBV28 and TRBJ1-4; weak D call: TRBD1 (5 bases). V lost 6 bases, J lost 8 bases, and 16 bases lay in between. Germline CDR1 reads MDHEN; CDR2 reads SYDVKM. The CDR3 contains 14 residues. In DNA form, the CDR3 reads TGTGCCAGCAGCAACGGGGGGGTTGGGGAAAAACTGTTTTTT. This sequence encodes CASSNGGVGEKLFF.